Each of the 18 T cell receptor beta chains below was sequenced from the same sample in a study of CXCR3-negative and CXCR3-positive naive CD8 T cells. UMI labels and 5' RACE were used to prepare the TRB cDNA libraries. TCRdb re-called the 5' RACE reads; one entry per CDR3 protein, DNA not given. The sample is made up of 92,000 or so distinct CDR3 sequences, and the top ten hold less than 1.1% of it. Sequenced: naive CXCR3- CD8+ T cells from blood. Subset defined: CD45RO-CCR7+CD27+CD95- naive CD8+ T cells lacking CXCR3 (TNR3-). The receptors stem from a human donor in good health. Some clones in this sample may be carry-over from other donors' samples.

The chain recombines TRBV4-3 with TRBJ2-3. The CDR3 consists of 14 residues. The germline CDR1 and CDR2 sequences are LGHNA and YSLEER. The CDR3 here is CASSLQASGNTQYF.

The chain carries TRBV29-1 and TRBJ2-7; no DNA is available, so the TRBD1 call from TCRdb remains unchecked. CDR1 and CDR2 (germline): SQVTM, ANQGSEA. The CDR3 runs 12 residues. The CDR3 sequence: CSVDVPGYEQYF.

The chain recombines TRBV5-1 with TRBJ2-1; the D call from TCRdb, TRBD2, cannot be confirmed without DNA. The germline V gene encodes CDR1 SGHRS and CDR2 YFSETQ. This CDR3 contains 17 residues. This CDR3 is CASSLTLAGVEYNEQFF.

The chain's CDR3 is CASSSDRRGLGGYGYTF. The chain uses TRBV7-2 and TRBJ1-2; TCRdb's D call of TRBD1 is untestable without DNA. Looked up from germline, CDR1 is SGHTA and CDR2 is FQGNSA. CDR3 length: 17 residues.

The J gene is TRBJ2-2, the V gene TRBV28; TCRdb picks TRBD2, but there is no DNA to check that call. This CDR3 region has 16 residues. CDR1 and CDR2 from the germline V gene are MDHEN and SYDVKM. The CDR3 loop is CASSRGTSGSAGELFF. Full variable domain (missing parts from reference TRBV28 and TRBJ2-2): DVKVTQSSRYLVKRTGEKVFLECVQDMDHENMFWYRQDPGLGLRLIYFSYDVKMKEKGDIPEGYSVSREKKERFSLILESASTNQTSMYLCASSRGTSGSAGELFFGEGSRLTVL.

J is TRBJ2-1 and V is TRBV6-2 or TRBV6-3; the TRBD2 assignment by TCRdb is unverifiable without DNA. The CDR3 spans 12 residues. In germline, CDR1 is MNHEY, CDR2 SVGEGT. The CDR3: CASSSLLNEQFF.

The rearrangement links TRBV6-2 or TRBV6-3 to TRBJ2-5; as DNA is missing, the TRBD1 call by TCRdb cannot be tested. CDR1 is MNHEY, CDR2 SVGEGT, per germline. The CDR3 loop spans 16 amino acids. The CDR3 here is CASTPRQGEYQETQYF.

V and J are TRBV6-6 and TRBJ2-1. The CDR3 spans 14 residues. Germline assignment: CDR1 MNHNY and CDR2 SVGAGI (reference sequence). The chain's CDR3 is CASSYVGNKDEQFF.

The rearrangement uses TRBV29-1 and TRBJ2-3; no DNA is available, so the TRBD1 call from TCRdb remains unchecked. CDR1 and CDR2 from the germline V gene are SQVTM and ANQGSEA. This CDR3 has 12 amino acids. This CDR3 reads CSVEPRADTQYF.

This rearrangement joins TRBV6-2 or TRBV6-3 to TRBJ2-7. The CDR3 extends over 13 amino acids. Germline V gene sequence: CDR1 MNHEY, CDR2 SVGEGT. CDR3 sequence: CASRPTGDYEQYF.

The chain employs TRBV29-1 and TRBJ2-1. The germline CDR1 and CDR2 sequences are SQVTM and ANQGSEA. The CDR3 extends over 12 amino acids. CDR3 sequence reads: CSVEDRVGEQFF.

The CDR3 reads CASSQRGGDDEQYF. The chain couples TRBV4-2 to TRBJ2-7; without DNA, the TCRdb call of TRBD1 cannot be checked. The CDR3 is 14 residues long. Germline V gene sequence: CDR1 LGHNA, CDR2 YNFKEQ.

The chain has TRBV29-1 and TRBJ1-1; the D call of TRBD1 rests on TCRdb alone, since no DNA is present to check it. CDR1 is SQVTM and CDR2 is ANQGSEA in the germline V gene. This CDR3 contains 14 residues. The CDR3 region is CSALRGPVNTEAFF.

The V and J genes are TRBV12-3 or TRBV12-4 and TRBJ2-1; absent DNA, TCRdb's TRBD1 call cannot be checked. There are 15 residues in the CDR3. CDR3 in amino acids: CASSSSQGAGNEQFF.

The chain combines TRBV2 with TRBJ2-1. The CDR3 runs 11 residues. Germline loops: CDR1 SNHLY, CDR2 FYNNEI. CDR3: CASSDSSTEHF.

The chain joins TRBV11-2 to TRBJ2-2; there is no DNA to check the TCRdb D call of TRBD1. The germline V gene has CDR1 SGHAT and CDR2 FQNNGV. CDR3 length: 15 amino acids. CDR3 protein: CASSSGTGNTGELFF.

The chain recombines TRBV6-2 or TRBV6-3 with TRBJ2-7; TCRdb's D call, TRBD2, is unchecked because there is no DNA. The CDR3 length is 14 residues. Germline V lookup: CDR1 MNHEY, CDR2 SVGEGT. The CDR3 is CASSHGLAGYEQYF.

CDR3 sequence reads: CASSSDWGAYEQYF. This chain connects TRBV27 to TRBJ2-7; TCRdb designates TRBD1, a call that cannot be tested without DNA. Germline CDR1 is MNHEY and CDR2 is SMNVEV (reference sequence). The CDR3 is 14 residues long.